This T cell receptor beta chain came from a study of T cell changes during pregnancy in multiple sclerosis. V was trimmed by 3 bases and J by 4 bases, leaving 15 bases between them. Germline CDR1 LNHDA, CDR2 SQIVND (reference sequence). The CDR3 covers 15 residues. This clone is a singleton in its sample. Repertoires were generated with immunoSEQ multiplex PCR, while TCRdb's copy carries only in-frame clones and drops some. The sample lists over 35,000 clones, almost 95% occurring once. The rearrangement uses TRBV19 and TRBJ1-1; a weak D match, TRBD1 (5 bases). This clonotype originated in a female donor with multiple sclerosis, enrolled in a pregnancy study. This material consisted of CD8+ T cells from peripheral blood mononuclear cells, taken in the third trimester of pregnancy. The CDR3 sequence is CASSISSGLGTEAFF. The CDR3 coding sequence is TGTGCCAGTAGTATTTCATCAGGGTTGGGCACTGAAGCTTTCTTT.